This TCR beta chain was sequenced during a study of CD4 T cells in relation to SARS-CoV-2 and coronaviruses (dated by TCRdb to the early 2020s). About the full investigation: In the ViraFEST assay, PBMCs were grown with antigen for 10 days, and TCR beta CDR3s were then sequenced to identify antigen-specific clonal expansions. The study assessed, at the TCR clonotype level, memory CD4+ T cell crossreactivity between SARS-CoV-2 and common cold coronavirus spike proteins. Expansion assays from other donors in the study were sequenced with a different, Illumina-based TCR-beta assay. The Adaptive Biotechnologies TCR-sequencing kit was used to sequence samples from three pre-COVID donors and the naive versus memory experiments, whereas other data were Illumina-based. Using patient-derived lymphoblastoid cell lines, the shared crossreactive spike epitopes were mapped to their HLA restriction. The negative reference condition was either a culture with an HIV-1 Nef peptide pool or a culture with no peptide.

Of note for this clone: Its specific antigen is unknown. Base qualities are missing; no much larger clone stands one base away.

Libraries were constructed by the immunoSEQ multiplex PCR assay. Per the original workflow: During preprocessing, nonproductive sequences were removed, as were CDR3s that did not start with C, did not end with F or W, or were shorter than 7 amino acids. Antigen-specific clonotypes were called with the MANAFEST web app, based on expansion relative to reference and other culture wells. A clone was considered positive if significant expansion relative to the reference culture was observed in 2 of 3 replicate wells at an FDR below 0.05. To be called positive, a clone also had to show significant expansion compared with every other tandem well and an odds ratio greater than 5. CDR3 homology was measured as pairwise Levenshtein distance, computed with the stringdist R package after trimming three terminal residues from each end. TCRdb mirrors the immuneACCESS table, restricted to in-frame sequences. Some clones are absent from its copies; in checked studies, under half trace to an unresolved V gene, and the reason for the others is unknown. For V, J and clone size, that table is used; D and trimming come from the DNA. This sample has tens of thousands of clones in its table, and about 80% of those were observed once. The ten most abundant clones make up 14% of the sample.

Study-wide findings and limitations: The study was constrained by small numbers of patients and of tested TCRs. Pre-pandemic and post-infection samples were not both contributed by any donor, so tracing of the source of pre-existing responses was limited. In roughly 60% of donors, memory CD4+ clonotypes turned up that crossrecognized SARS-CoV-2 and at least one common cold coronavirus spike. Compared with monoreactive clones, crossreactive clones had significantly weaker SARS-CoV-2-driven expansion, a result consistent with antigenic imprinting. Since the crossreactivity analysis centred on spike protein, crossreactivity against other viral proteins was not assessed.

CD4+ T cells from unexposed donors were collected before the COVID-19 pandemic (2011-2018). The EasySep CD4+ T cell isolation kit was used to isolate CD4+ T cells once the cultures had run for nine to eleven days. As cell numbers permitted, CD4+ T cells from unexposed donors were tested for reactivity to SARS-CoV-2 S and N and to four common cold coronavirus spike pools. Approximately 1.8 million PBMCs per well were cultured in IMDM with approximately 4.8% human AB serum and 9.5 to 10 IU/ml IL-2. Half of the culture medium was replaced with fresh IL-2-containing medium on days 3 and 7. In general, every peptide culture condition was set up in three replicate wells. Leukapheresis product for the unexposed donors was purchased commercially. Ficoll-Paque PLUS gradient centrifugation was used to isolate PBMCs from either whole blood or leukapheresis product. PBMCs were either cryopreserved at -140°C or used fresh in the expansion assay. The QIAamp Micro DNA Kit was used to extract genomic DNA from the CD4+ T cells.

The CDR3 covers 17 residues, taking in both the cysteine and the phenylalanine. The CDR3 DNA has 51 bases and is translated from base 1. The germline V gene encodes CDR1 LNHDA and CDR2 SQIVND (reference sequence). V sheds 2 bases and J sheds 2 bases, leaving 13 bases between their ends. This chain joins TRBV19 to TRBJ2-6; the D gene identity is not certain. The sequence was obtained from a human donor in good health. Sequenced material: CD4+ T cells from PBMCs, cultured in vitro. CDR3 protein: CASSINGPGPGANVLTF. The nucleotide sequence reads TGTGCCAGTAGTATAAATGGGCCGGGCCCTGGGGCCAACGTCCTGACTTTC.